This TCR beta chain came from a study of T cell changes during pregnancy in multiple sclerosis. The V gene's germline CDR1 is SGHDT and CDR2 YYEEEE. This CDR3 contains 12 residues. Trimming cost V 6 bases and J 3 bases; bases outside gene matches: 2. The assay was immunoSEQ multiplex PCR, and TCRdb's table has in-frame clones only and misses some. This table holds about 110,000 clones, about 90% found once. The clonotype was recovered from a female donor with multiple sclerosis, enrolled in a pregnancy study. Sample: peripheral blood, taken before pregnancy. J is TRBJ2-5 and V is TRBV5-6; TRBD2 agrees at 7 bases. The chain's CDR3 is CASTRGEETQYF. Written as DNA, the CDR3 is TGTGCCAGCACCCGGGGGGAAGAGACCCAGTACTTC. The full variable domain, completed using reference TRBV5-6 and TRBJ2-5, is DAGVTQSPTHLIKTRGQQVTLRCSPKSGHDTVSWYQQALGQGPQFIFQYYEEEERQRGNFPDRFSGHQFPNYSSELNVNALLLGDSALYLCASTRGEETQYFGPGTRLLVL.